Included here is one T cell receptor beta chain sequence, with context. Its antigen is undetermined. These data originate in a study of T cell repertoires in cytomegalovirus infection. Study information: Carrying CMV and the relevant HLA type showed in public TCR beta signatures. Whole-study results and caveats: Frequencies of public TCR beta families were cumulated, and this identified carriers of CMV plus the relevant HLA.

The V gene end was trimmed by 7 bases and the J gene end by 0 bases; junction bases not matched to a gene: 1. Looked up from germline, CDR1 is MNHEY and CDR2 is SVGEGT. The CDR3 runs to 14 residues. TCRdb independently ran MiXCR on the reads; one entry per CDR3 protein. The sample shows about 530,000 distinct CDR3 sequences, 26% of them seen only once. The source is a human donor in good health (CMV status not recorded). Some clones in this sample may be carry-over from other donors' samples. Sequencing was carried out using PBMCs. The rearrangement links TRBV6-2 or TRBV6-3 to TRBJ2-1; TRBD1 aligns across 9 bases. The CDR3 loop is CASKTGGSYNEQFF. In nucleotides, the CDR3 is TGTGCCAGCAAGACAGGGGGCTCCTACAATGAGCAGTTCTTC.